The 13 T cell receptor beta chains below come from one sample, sequenced in a study of neurological immune-mediated disorders. One entry per CDR3 protein, called by TCRdb with MiXCR from the 5' RACE reads. The sample carries around 70,000 distinct CDR3 sequences, about 5% recorded once. Sample: PBMCs. The origin of the receptors is a woman between 70 and 85 years old with multiple sclerosis.

The table lists this clonotype with a few counts. This sequence joins TRBV5-1 and TRBJ2-7, with 9 nucleotides matching TRBD1. The CDR3 contains 17 residues. V was pared by 4 bases and J by 3 bases, with 14 bases of the junction left unmatched. CDR1 is SGHRS, CDR2 YFSETQ, per germline. CDR3 residues: CASSPGGGTGKIYEQYF. The CDR3 DNA is TGCGCCAGCAGCCCCGGGGGAGGGACAGGGAAAATCTACGAGCAGTACTTC.

CDR3: CASSSNYEQYF. In nucleotides, the CDR3 is TGCGCCAGCTCCTCTAACTACGAGCAGTACTTC. The chain carries TRBV10-2 and TRBJ2-7; D remains ambiguous. CDR1 and CDR2 from the germline V gene are WSHSY and SAAADI. Trimming removed 8 bases at V and 3 bases at J, with 8 bases between. The CDR3 is made up of 11 amino acids.

This clonotype was picked up many times. V and J are TRBV7-2 and TRBJ1-1; tentative D call: TRBD1 (5 bases). The V end lost 1 base, the J end lost 1 base, and 13 bases lay between the germline ends. Germline CDR1 is SGHTA and CDR2 is FQGNSA. This CDR3 has 16 amino acids. This chain's CDR3 is CASSLGGLGGNTEAFF. The CDR3 DNA reads as TGTGCCAGCAGCTTAGGAGGGCTCGGGGGGAACACTGAAGCTTTCTTT.

This clonotype has just a few counts. V gene TRBV7-2 combines with J gene TRBJ2-1, with D possibly being TRBD2 (6 bases). Germline V lookup: CDR1 SGHTA, CDR2 FQGNSA. The CDR3 runs 12 residues. Trimming cost V 2 bases and J 16 bases, with 15 bases left between them. The CDR3 sequence is CASSLPGLLAFF. CDR3 bases: TGTGCCAGCAGCTTACCGGGACTCCTTGCCTTCTTC.

This clonotype was recorded at least ten times. V gene TRBV5-4 combines with J gene TRBJ2-5; no firm D call. The germline V and J ends were trimmed by 4 bases and 4 bases, with 11 bases remaining between them. The length of the CDR3 is 13 residues. Germline V gene data show CDR1 as SGHNT and CDR2 as YYREEE (reference sequence). CDR3 bases: TGTGCCAGCAGCCAAAGTCAAGGAGAGACCCAGTACTTC. Its translation is CASSQSQGETQYF.

This clonotype has at least ten counts. CDR3: CASSLGGGYNEQFF. The CDR3 nucleotides read TGTGCCAGCAGCTTGGGGGGCGGGTACAATGAGCAGTTCTTC. The chain employs TRBV5-5 and TRBJ2-1, with D perhaps being TRBD1 or TRBD2 (5 bases each). Germline V gene lookup returns CDR1 SGHKS and CDR2 YYEKEE (reference sequence). V dropped 0 bases and J dropped 4 bases, with 8 bases sitting between them. The CDR3 has 14 residues.

This clonotype has more than one count but fewer than ten. This chain connects TRBV7-2 to TRBJ2-7; D may be TRBD1 or TRBD2 (5 bases each). CDR3 length equals 15 residues. Germline assignment: CDR1 SGHTA and CDR2 FQGNSA. Trimming removed 4 bases from V and 7 bases from J, with 20 bases in between. CDR3 residues: CASSSDRNGAGEQYF. The CDR3 coding sequence is TGTGCCAGCAGCTCCGACCGAAACGGGGCTGGGGAGCAGTACTTC. The variable domain in full, completed from reference TRBV7-2 and TRBJ2-7, reads GAGVSQSPSNKVTEKGKDVELRCDPISGHTALYWYRQSLGQGLEFLIYFQGNSAPDKSGLPSDRFSAERTGGSVSTLTIQRTQQEDSAVYLCASSSDRNGAGEQYFGPGTRLTVT.

This clonotype came up a few times. The junction departs from germline at one end; a sequencing error may be responsible. The rearrangement uses TRBV2 and TRBJ1-6; D ambiguous. Germline V CDR1 and CDR2: SNHLY, FYNNEI. The CDR3 consists of 10 residues. CDR3 nucleotide sequence: TGTGCCAGCAGTGATTGGCCATCCCCCTTT. This codes for CASSDWPSPF.

There are many counts of this clonotype. This sequence joins TRBV5-1 and TRBJ2-2; 7 nucleotides agree with TRBD1. CDR1 is SGHRS, CDR2 YFSETQ, per germline. J was trimmed by 2 bases and V by 3 bases; bases with no gene match: 4. CDR3 length: 15 amino acids. The CDR3 loop reads CASSSDRRNTGELFF. For the CDR3, the DNA is TGCGCCAGCAGCTCGGACAGGAGAAACACCGGGGAGCTGTTTTTT.

This clonotype came up many times. CDR3 loop: CASSTHLVSGYTF. CDR3 DNA sequence: TGTGCCAGCAGTACCCACCTCGTGAGTGGCTACACCTTC. The J gene is TRBJ1-2, the V gene TRBV12-3 or TRBV12-4; unclear D gene. V gave up 5 bases and J gave up 7 bases, with 14 bases separating them. CDR3 length equals 13 residues.

This clonotype was detected ten times or more. This rearrangement joins TRBV29-1 to TRBJ1-5; D is uncertain. The CDR3 consists of 13 residues. The germline V and J ends were trimmed by 5 bases and 0 bases, with 8 bases remaining between them. Germline-derived CDR1 and CDR2 are SQVTM and ANQGSEA. Here the CDR3 DNA reads TGCAGCGTTTCAGAGAATAGCAATCAGCCCCAGCATTTT. It encodes CSVSENSNQPQHF.

This clonotype was recorded many times. V is TRBV20-1 and J is TRBJ2-1; 7 bases align to TRBD2. J lost 8 bases, V lost 3 bases, and 10 bases had no gene match. The CDR3 spans 14 residues. Germline lookup yields CDR1 DFQATT and CDR2 SNEGSKA (reference sequence). Here the CDR3 reads CSASQRDPRDEQFF. DNA for the CDR3: TGCAGTGCTAGTCAGCGGGACCCAAGGGATGAGCAGTTCTTC.

This clonotype was counted ten times or more. The gene calls are TRBV6-5 and TRBJ1-5; the match to TRBD1 covers 9 bases. This CDR3 is built from 15 residues. Germline CDR1 reads MNHEY; CDR2 reads SVGAGI. Losses at the gene ends were 7 bases for V and 2 bases for J; bases not matched to a gene: 6. This chain's CDR3 is CASKDTGGGNQPQHF. Written as DNA, the CDR3 is TGTGCCAGCAAGGATACAGGGGGCGGCAATCAGCCCCAGCATTTT.